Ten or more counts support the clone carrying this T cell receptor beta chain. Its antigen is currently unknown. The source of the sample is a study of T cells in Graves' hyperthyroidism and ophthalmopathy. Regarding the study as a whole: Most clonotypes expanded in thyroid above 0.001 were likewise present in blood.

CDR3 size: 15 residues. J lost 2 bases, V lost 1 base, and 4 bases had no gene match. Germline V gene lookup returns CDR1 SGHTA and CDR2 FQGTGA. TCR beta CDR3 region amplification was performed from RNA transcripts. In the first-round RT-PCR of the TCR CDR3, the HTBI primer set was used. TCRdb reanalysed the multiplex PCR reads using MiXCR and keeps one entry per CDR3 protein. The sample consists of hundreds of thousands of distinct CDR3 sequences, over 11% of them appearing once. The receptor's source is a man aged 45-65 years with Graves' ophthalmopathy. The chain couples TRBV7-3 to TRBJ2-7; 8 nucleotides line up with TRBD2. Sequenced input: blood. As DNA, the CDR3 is TGTGCCAGCAGCTTAAAGGTAGCGGGACCCTACGAGCAGTACTTC. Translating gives CASSLKVAGPYEQYF.